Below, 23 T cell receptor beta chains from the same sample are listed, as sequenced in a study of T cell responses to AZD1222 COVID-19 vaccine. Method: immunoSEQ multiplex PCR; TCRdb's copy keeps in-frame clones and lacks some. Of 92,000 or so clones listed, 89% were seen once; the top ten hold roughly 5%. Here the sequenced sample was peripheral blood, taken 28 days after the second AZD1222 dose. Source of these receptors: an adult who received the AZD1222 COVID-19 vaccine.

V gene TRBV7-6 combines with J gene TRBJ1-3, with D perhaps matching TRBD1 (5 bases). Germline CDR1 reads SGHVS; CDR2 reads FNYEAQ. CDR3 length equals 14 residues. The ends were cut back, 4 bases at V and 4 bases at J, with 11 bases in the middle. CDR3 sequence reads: CASSSRDQGNTIYF. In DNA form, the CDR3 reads TGTGCCAGCAGCTCAAGGGACCAGGGAAACACCATATATTTT.

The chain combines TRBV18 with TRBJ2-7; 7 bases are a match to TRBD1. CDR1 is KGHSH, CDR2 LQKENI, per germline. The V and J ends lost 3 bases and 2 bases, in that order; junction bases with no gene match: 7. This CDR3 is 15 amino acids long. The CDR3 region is CASSPKGQNPYEQYF. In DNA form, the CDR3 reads TGTGCCAGCTCACCCAAGGGACAGAACCCCTACGAGCAGTACTTC.

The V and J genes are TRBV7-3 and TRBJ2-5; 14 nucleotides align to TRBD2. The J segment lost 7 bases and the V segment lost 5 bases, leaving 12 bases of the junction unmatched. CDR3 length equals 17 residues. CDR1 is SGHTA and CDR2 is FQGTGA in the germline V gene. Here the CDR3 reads CASSPNPGLAGAGTQYF. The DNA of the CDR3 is TGTGCCAGCAGCCCGAATCCGGGACTAGCGGGGGCGGGGACCCAGTACTTC.

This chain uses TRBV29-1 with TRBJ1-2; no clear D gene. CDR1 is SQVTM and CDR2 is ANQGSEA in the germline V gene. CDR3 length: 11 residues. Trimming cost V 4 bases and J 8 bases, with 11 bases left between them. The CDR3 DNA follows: TGCAGCGTTGGGTCCGGGGAGGGCTACACCTTC. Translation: CSVGSGEGYTF.

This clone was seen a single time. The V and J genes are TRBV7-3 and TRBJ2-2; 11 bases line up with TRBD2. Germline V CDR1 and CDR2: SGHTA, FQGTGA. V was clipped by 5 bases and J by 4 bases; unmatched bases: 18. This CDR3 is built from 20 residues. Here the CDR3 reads CASSGRTSGLLPQGTGELFF. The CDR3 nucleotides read TGTGCCAGCAGCGGCCGGACTAGCGGGTTGTTACCCCAAGGCACCGGGGAGCTGTTTTTT.

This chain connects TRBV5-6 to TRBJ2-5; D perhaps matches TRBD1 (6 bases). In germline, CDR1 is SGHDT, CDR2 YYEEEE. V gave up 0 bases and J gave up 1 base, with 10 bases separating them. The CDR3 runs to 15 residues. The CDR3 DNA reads TGTGCCAGCAGCTTGGTGGGGGCGATCCAAGAGACCCAGTACTTC. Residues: CASSLVGAIQETQYF.

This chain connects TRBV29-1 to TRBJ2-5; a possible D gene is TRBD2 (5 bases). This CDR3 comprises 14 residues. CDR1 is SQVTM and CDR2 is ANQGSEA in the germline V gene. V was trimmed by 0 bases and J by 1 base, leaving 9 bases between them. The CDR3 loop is CSVEDPGFQETQYF. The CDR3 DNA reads TGCAGCGTTGAAGATCCGGGGTTCCAAGAGACCCAGTACTTC.

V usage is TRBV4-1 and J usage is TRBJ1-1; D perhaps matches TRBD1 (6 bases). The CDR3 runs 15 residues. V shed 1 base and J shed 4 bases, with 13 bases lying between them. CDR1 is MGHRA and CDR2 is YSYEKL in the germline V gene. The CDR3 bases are TGCGCCAGCAGCCAAGTAGCACAGGGTGGCACTGAAGCTTTCTTT. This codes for CASSQVAQGGTEAFF.

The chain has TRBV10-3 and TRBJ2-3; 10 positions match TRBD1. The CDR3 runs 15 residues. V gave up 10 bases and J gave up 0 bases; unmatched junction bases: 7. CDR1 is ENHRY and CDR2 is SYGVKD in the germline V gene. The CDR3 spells CATERQGASTDTQYF. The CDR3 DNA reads TGTGCCACCGAACGACAGGGGGCCAGCACAGATACGCAGTATTTT.

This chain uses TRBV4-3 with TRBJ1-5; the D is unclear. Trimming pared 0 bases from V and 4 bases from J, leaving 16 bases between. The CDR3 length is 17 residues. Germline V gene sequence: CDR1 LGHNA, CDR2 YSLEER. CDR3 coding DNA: TGCGCCAGCAGCCAAGATTATTATAGGCAGATAAATCAGCCCCAGCATTTT. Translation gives CASSQDYYRQINQPQHF.

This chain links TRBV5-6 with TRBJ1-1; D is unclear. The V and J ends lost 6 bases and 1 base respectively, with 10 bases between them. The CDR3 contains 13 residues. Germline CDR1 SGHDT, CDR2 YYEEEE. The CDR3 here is CASTVYANTEAFF. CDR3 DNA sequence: TGTGCCAGCACCGTGTATGCGAACACTGAAGCTTTCTTT.

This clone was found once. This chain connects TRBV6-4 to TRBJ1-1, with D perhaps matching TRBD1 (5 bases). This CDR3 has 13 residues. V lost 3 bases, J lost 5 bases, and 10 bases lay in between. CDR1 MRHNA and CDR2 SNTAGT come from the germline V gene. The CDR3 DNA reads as TGTGCCAGCAGTGAGGGGGGTGGAACTGAAGCTTTCTTT. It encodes CASSEGGGTEAFF.

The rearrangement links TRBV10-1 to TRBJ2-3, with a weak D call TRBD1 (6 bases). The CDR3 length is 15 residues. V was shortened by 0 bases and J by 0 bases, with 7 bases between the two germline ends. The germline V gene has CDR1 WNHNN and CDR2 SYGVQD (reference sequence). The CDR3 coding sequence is TGCGCCAGCAGTGAGTCAAGGGGGAGCACAGATACGCAGTATTTT. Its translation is CASSESRGSTDTQYF.

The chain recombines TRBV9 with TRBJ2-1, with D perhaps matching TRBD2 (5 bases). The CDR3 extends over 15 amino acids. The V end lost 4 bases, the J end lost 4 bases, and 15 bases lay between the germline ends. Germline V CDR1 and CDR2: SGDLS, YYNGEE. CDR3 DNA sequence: TGTGCCAGCAGCCCAAAGCGGAAGGCTTACAATGAGCAGTTCTTC. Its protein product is CASSPKRKAYNEQFF.

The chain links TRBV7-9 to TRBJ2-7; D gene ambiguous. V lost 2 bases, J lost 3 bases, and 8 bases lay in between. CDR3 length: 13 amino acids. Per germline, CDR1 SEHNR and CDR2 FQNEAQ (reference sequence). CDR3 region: CASSLNSDYEQYF. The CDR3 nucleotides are TGTGCCAGCAGCTTAAATTCAGACTACGAGCAGTACTTC.

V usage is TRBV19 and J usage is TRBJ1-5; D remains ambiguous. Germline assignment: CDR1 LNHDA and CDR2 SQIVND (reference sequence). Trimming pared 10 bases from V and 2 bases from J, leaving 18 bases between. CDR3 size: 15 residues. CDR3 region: CATTEARMGNQPQHF. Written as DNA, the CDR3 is TGTGCCACGACGGAGGCCAGAATGGGCAATCAGCCCCAGCATTTT. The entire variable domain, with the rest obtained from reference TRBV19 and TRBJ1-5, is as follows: DGGITQSPKYLFRKEGQNVTLSCEQNLNHDAMYWYRQDPGQGLRLIYYSQIVNDFQKGDIAEGYSVSREKKESFPLTVTSAQKNPTAFYLCATTEARMGNQPQHFGDGTRLSIL.

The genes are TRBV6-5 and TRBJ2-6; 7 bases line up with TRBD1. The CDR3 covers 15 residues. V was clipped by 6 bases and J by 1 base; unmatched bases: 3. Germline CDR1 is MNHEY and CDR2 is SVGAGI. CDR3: CASRSGGSGANVLTF. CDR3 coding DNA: TGTGCCAGCAGATCAGGGGGTTCTGGGGCCAACGTCCTGACTTTC.

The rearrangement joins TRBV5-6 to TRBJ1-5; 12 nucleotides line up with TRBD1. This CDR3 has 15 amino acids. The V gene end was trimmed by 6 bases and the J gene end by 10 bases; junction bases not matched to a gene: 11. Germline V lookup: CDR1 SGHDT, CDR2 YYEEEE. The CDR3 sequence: CASTSRDRGLLPQHF. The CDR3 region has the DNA TGTGCCAGCACCTCCCGGGACAGGGGGCTCCTACCCCAGCATTTT.

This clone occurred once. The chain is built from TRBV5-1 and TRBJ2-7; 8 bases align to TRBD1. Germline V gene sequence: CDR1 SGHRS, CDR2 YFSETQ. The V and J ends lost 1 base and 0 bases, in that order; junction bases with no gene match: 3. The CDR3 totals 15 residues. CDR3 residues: CASSLTGGSSYEQYF. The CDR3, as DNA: TGCGCCAGCAGCTTGACAGGGGGAAGCTCCTACGAGCAGTACTTC.

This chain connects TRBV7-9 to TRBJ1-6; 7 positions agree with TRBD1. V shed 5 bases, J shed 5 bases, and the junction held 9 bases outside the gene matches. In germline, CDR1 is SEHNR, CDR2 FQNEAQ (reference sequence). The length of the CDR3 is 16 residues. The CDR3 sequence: CASSVAGTENNSPLHF. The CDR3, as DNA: TGTGCCAGCAGCGTGGCCGGGACAGAGAATAATTCACCCCTCCACTTT.

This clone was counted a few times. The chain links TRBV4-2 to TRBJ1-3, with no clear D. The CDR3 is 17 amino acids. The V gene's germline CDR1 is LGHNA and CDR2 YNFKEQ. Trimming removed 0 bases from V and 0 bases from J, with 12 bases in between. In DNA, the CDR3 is TGTGCCAGCAGCCAAGATCCAGGACTGAGCTCTGGAAACACCATATATTTT. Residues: CASSQDPGLSSGNTIYF.

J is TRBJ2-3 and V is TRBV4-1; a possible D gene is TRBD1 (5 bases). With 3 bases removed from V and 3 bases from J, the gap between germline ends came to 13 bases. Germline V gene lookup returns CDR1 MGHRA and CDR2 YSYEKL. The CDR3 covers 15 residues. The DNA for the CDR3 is TGCGCCAGCAGCCATTTAGGGGCCGGGACAGATACGCAGTATTTT. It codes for CASSHLGAGTDTQYF.

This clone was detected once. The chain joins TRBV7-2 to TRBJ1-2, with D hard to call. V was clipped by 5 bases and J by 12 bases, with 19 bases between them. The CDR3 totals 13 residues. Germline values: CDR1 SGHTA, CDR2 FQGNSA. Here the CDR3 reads CASSPPGPSKDTF. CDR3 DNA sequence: TGTGCCAGCAGCCCACCGGGTCCGTCGAAAGACACCTTC.